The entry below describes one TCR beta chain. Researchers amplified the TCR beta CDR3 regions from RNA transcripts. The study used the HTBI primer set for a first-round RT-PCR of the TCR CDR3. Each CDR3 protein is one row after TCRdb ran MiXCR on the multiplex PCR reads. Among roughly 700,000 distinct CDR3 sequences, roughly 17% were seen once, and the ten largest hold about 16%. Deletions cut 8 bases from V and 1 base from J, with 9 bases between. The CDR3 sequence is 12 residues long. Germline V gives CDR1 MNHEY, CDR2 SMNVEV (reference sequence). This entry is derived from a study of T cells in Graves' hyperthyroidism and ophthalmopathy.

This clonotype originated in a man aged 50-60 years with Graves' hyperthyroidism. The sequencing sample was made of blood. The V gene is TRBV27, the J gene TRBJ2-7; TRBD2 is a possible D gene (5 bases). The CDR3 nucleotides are TGTGCCAGCGGCAGCGGTTCCTACGAGCAGTACTTC. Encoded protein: CASGSGSYEQYF.